One and the same sample provided the 22 T cell receptor beta chains below, sequenced in a study of T cell responses to AZD1222 COVID-19 vaccine. Using immunoSEQ multiplex PCR, the repertoire was profiled, and TCRdb retains in-frame clones only, with some absent. The repertoire holds about 120,000 clones, with 90% as singletons. Sequencing used peripheral blood, obtained 28 days after the second dose of the MenACWY control vaccine. The receptors originated from an adult who received the MenACWY meningococcal vaccine as a control.

There are a few counts of this clone. The genes are TRBV7-9 and TRBJ2-7; D may be TRBD1 or TRBD2 (7 bases each). The CDR3 runs to 15 residues. The germline V and J ends were trimmed by 5 bases and 6 bases, with 20 bases remaining between them. CDR1 is SEHNR, CDR2 FQNEAQ, per germline (reference sequence). In DNA form, the CDR3 reads TGTGCCAGCAGCCCCCCGGGGCAGGGGGAGGGCGAGCAGTACGTC. Amino acids: CASSPPGQGEGEQYV.

The rearrangement uses TRBV21-1 and TRBJ2-6; TRBD2, the table's D call, lacks a check against the DNA. TRBV21-1 is recorded as a pseudogene. The CDR3 spans 18 residues. The DNA for the CDR3 is TGTGCCAGCAGCAAAGAGAGAGAAAGGGAGCCCGGGGCCAACGTCCTGACTTTC. Residues: CASSKEREREPGANVLTF.

The chain employs TRBV27 and TRBJ2-3; TRBD1 matches 9 bases. The germline CDR1 and CDR2 sequences are MNHEY and SMNVEV (reference sequence). V gave up 4 bases and J gave up 12 bases; unmatched junction bases: 2. This CDR3 is built from 11 residues. The CDR3: CASSSTGGQYF. CDR3 nucleotides: TGTGCCAGCAGTTCGACAGGGGGACAGTATTTT.

This chain uses TRBV19 with TRBJ1-2; TRBD1 might be the D (5 bases). There are 15 residues in the CDR3. The V end was cut by 0 bases, the J end by 5 bases, with 13 bases between. Germline V lookup: CDR1 LNHDA, CDR2 SQIVND (reference sequence). The CDR3 is CASSIDRPDRYGYTF. In DNA, the CDR3 is TGTGCCAGTAGTATAGACAGACCAGACAGATATGGCTACACCTTC.

V usage is TRBV5-1 and J usage is TRBJ2-2; D gene uncertain. Trimming left V 0 bases short and J 5 bases short, with 5 bases between. Germline values: CDR1 SGHRS, CDR2 YFSETQ. The CDR3 is made up of 13 amino acids. The CDR3 is CASSLARTGELFF. The CDR3, as DNA: TGCGCCAGCAGCTTGGCCCGAACCGGGGAGCTGTTTTTT.

The chain couples TRBV18 to TRBJ2-3; 15 nucleotides agree with TRBD2. After removal of 6 bases from V and 5 bases from J, the junction contained 9 bases not matched to a gene. The CDR3 runs 17 residues. Germline-derived CDR1 and CDR2 are KGHSH and LQKENI. The CDR3 here is CASSRTSGGADGDTQYF. The DNA for the CDR3 is TGTGCCAGCTCTAGGACTAGCGGGGGGGCCGACGGAGATACGCAGTATTTT. Using reference TRBV18 and TRBJ2-3 for the parts outside the CDR3, the full variable domain is NAGVMQNPRHLVRRRGQEARLRCSPMKGHSHVYWYRQLPEEGLKFMVYLQKENIIDESGMPKERFSAEFPKEGPSILRIQQVVRGDSAAYFCASSRTSGGADGDTQYFGPGTRLTVL.

CDR3 amino acids: CASSRGKGWNEQFF. The CDR3 nucleotides are TGCGCCAGCAGCCGGGGCAAGGGCTGGAATGAGCAGTTCTTC. This chain links TRBV4-1 with TRBJ2-1, with a weak D call TRBD1 (5 bases). The CDR3 has 14 amino acids. Looked up from germline, CDR1 is MGHRA and CDR2 is YSYEKL. Trimming removed 4 bases at V and 7 bases at J, with 14 bases between.

This clone was observed a single time. The rearrangement links TRBV6-5 to TRBJ1-1; D is unresolved. CDR1 and CDR2 (germline): MNHEY, SVGAGI. Trimming removed 0 bases from V and 1 base from J, with 9 bases in between. There are 15 residues in the CDR3. This chain's CDR3 is CASSYSRRGNTEAFF. CDR3 sequence (DNA): TGTGCCAGCAGTTACTCTCGGAGAGGGAACACTGAAGCTTTCTTT.

V and J are TRBV27 and TRBJ1-1, with 11 nucleotides matching TRBD1. This CDR3 has 14 residues. Trimming removed 5 bases from V and 6 bases from J; junction bases left unmatched: 5. Germline CDR1 is MNHEY and CDR2 is SMNVEV (reference sequence). In DNA form, the CDR3 reads TGTGCCAGCAGTCCACTGGGACAGGGGGCTGAAGCTTTCTTT. This translates into CASSPLGQGAEAFF.

This chain connects TRBV3-1 (or the pseudogene TRBV3-2) to TRBJ2-5; no definite D call. Trimming took 2 bases from V and 2 from J, leaving 0 bases between them. Germline V gives CDR1 LGHDT, CDR2 YNNKEL (reference sequence). The CDR3 runs 11 residues. DNA of the CDR3: TGTGCCAGCAGCCAACAAGAGACCCAGTACTTC. It codes for CASSQQETQYF.

CDR3 amino acids: CATSRGTHRVDRGARGYEQYF. The CDR3 coding sequence is TGTGCCACCAGCAGAGGGACCCACCGGGTGGACAGGGGGGCGCGTGGCTACGAGCAGTACTTC. The chain employs TRBV15 and TRBJ2-7; 10 bases are a match to TRBD1. Germline V gene lookup returns CDR1 LNHNV and CDR2 YYDKDF (reference sequence). There are 21 residues in the CDR3. The V and J ends lost 1 base and 3 bases, in that order; junction bases with no gene match: 21.

The chain links TRBV18 to TRBJ1-4; no clear D gene. The germline V and J ends were trimmed by 3 bases and 5 bases, with 7 bases remaining between them. The CDR3 contains 13 residues. Per germline, CDR1 KGHSH and CDR2 LQKENI. The CDR3 DNA sequence: TGTGCCAGCTCACCTAACACGAATGAAAAACTGTTTTTT. Encoded protein: CASSPNTNEKLFF.

The chain uses TRBV7-2 and TRBJ2-2, with 8 bases that match TRBD2. The CDR3 is made up of 15 amino acids. V lost 7 bases, J lost 1 base, and 5 bases stayed unmatched. CDR1 and CDR2 (germline): SGHTA, FQGNSA. CDR3 sequence: CASKSGSWNTGELFF. The CDR3 DNA reads TGTGCCAGCAAAAGCGGGAGTTGGAACACCGGGGAGCTGTTTTTT.

V is TRBV2 and J is TRBJ2-7; no clear D. The V end was cut by 4 bases, the J end by 0 bases, with 7 bases between. The CDR3 loop spans 13 amino acids. Germline CDR1 and CDR2: SNHLY and FYNNEI. This CDR3 reads CASSVKISYEQYF. The CDR3 DNA follows: TGTGCCAGCAGTGTCAAGATCTCCTACGAGCAGTACTTC.

The chain is built from TRBV10-1 and TRBJ1-5; D remains unclear. Trimming cost V 7 bases and J 4 bases, with 11 bases left between them. Germline CDR1 WNHNN, CDR2 SYGVQD (reference sequence). The CDR3 has 13 residues. CDR3 coding DNA: TGCGCCAGCAAAACTGGGTATAATCAGCCCCAGCATTTT. This codes for CASKTGYNQPQHF.

As for this clone: The junction departs from germline at one end; a sequencing error may be responsible. The chain employs TRBV7-3 and TRBJ2-4, with D hard to call. This CDR3 region has 12 residues. Looked up from germline, CDR1 is SGHTA and CDR2 is FQGTGA. CDR3 DNA sequence: TGTGCCAGCAGCCTAACGTCATGGTTTCAGTACTTC. This encodes CASSLTSWFQYF.

In nucleotides, the CDR3 is TGTGCCAGCAGCTTAGCGGGAAAGGCTACGCAGTATTTT. Its protein is CASSLAGKATQYF. The chain links TRBV7-8 to TRBJ2-3; no definite D call. Germline V lookup: CDR1 SGHVS, CDR2 FQNEAQ. The CDR3 is made up of 13 amino acids. Trimming cost V 0 bases and J 8 bases, with 9 bases left between them.

The chain employs TRBV21-1 and TRBJ1-5. TRBV21-1 counts as a pseudogene. The CDR3 covers 16 residues. The CDR3 is CASRLSGGYSNQPQHF. The CDR3, as DNA: TGTGCCAGCCGTCTCTCGGGGGGGTATAGCAATCAGCCCCAGCATTTT.

The chain combines TRBV6-2 or TRBV6-3 with TRBJ2-2, with D uncertain. The V gene's germline CDR1 is MNHEY and CDR2 SVGEGT. V dropped 5 bases and J dropped 2 bases, with 3 bases sitting between them. This CDR3 is built from 12 residues. CDR3 DNA: TGTGCCAGCAGTATTAACACCGGGGAGCTGTTTTTT. It yields the protein CASSINTGELFF.

V and J are TRBV19 and TRBJ2-4; D is unclear. The CDR3 spans 13 residues. Germline V gives CDR1 LNHDA, CDR2 SQIVND (reference sequence). Between the trimmed V and J ends, which lost 3 bases and 4 bases, there was a span of 7 bases. CDR3 nucleotides: TGTGCCAGTAGTATGAGTCTTAAAAACATTCAGTACTTC. It is translated as CASSMSLKNIQYF.

This rearrangement joins TRBV19 to TRBJ2-7; 9 nucleotides align to TRBD1. Losses at the gene ends were 3 bases for V and 6 bases for J; bases not matched to a gene: 12. The CDR3 is 16 residues long. Germline V gene lookup returns CDR1 LNHDA and CDR2 SQIVND (reference sequence). In DNA, the CDR3 is TGTGCCAGTAGTATGAGAGCCGGGACAGGGTCTGGCGAGCAGTACTTC. Amino acid sequence: CASSMRAGTGSGEQYF.

J is TRBJ2-1 and V is TRBV7-2; 9 bases fit TRBD1. The trim removed 5 bases at V and 1 base at J, leaving 6 bases unmatched. Germline V gene data show CDR1 as SGHTA and CDR2 as FQGNSA. The CDR3 is made up of 16 amino acids. The chain's CDR3 is CASSPQGTGSYNEQFF. The CDR3 bases are TGTGCCAGCAGCCCCCAGGGGACAGGGTCCTACAATGAGCAGTTCTTC.